This T cell receptor (beta chain) was captured in a study of control samples from healthy donors and cancer patients. Sequencing was performed with immunoSEQ multiplex PCR; in TCRdb, only in-frame clones are kept and a portion is missing. The sample comprises about 61,000 clones, nearly 90% of which are singletons, and almost 6% rests with the top ten. The length of the CDR3 is 14 residues. Trimming cost V 4 bases and J 6 bases; bases outside gene matches: 6. Germline CDR1 reads SGHRS; CDR2 reads YFSETQ. This receptor was taken from a man in his fifties or sixties with colorectal cancer. The chain uses TRBV5-1 and TRBJ2-7; the match to TRBD1 covers 11 bases. The sequenced sample consisted of PBMCs. The CDR3 sequence is CASSAGTGGGEQYF. The CDR3 nucleotides are TGCGCCAGCAGCGCCGGGACAGGGGGAGGCGAGCAGTACTTC. The variable domain in full, completed from reference TRBV5-1 and TRBJ2-7, reads KAGVTQTPRYLIKTRGQQVTLSCSPISGHRSVSWYQQTPGQGLQFLFEYFSETQRNKGNFPGRFSGRQFSNSRSEMNVSTLELGDSALYLCASSAGTGGGEQYFGPGTRLTVT.